This T cell receptor (beta chain) was sequenced during a study of T cells in Graves' hyperthyroidism and ophthalmopathy. Aged 18 to 65, the patients had hyperthyroidism that was newly diagnosed and had lasted under 2 months. Exclusion of a patient resulted from uncontrolled infection, other autoimmune disease, pregnancy or lactation. The PBMCs studied were ones that came from 10 ml fresh peripheral blood. This CDR3 spans 13 amino acids. Germline V CDR1 and CDR2: MNHEY, SVGAGI. Trimming pared 6 bases from V and 0 bases from J, leaving 6 bases between. Amplified TCR beta CDR3 regions derived from RNA transcripts. HTBI primers drove first-round RT-PCR of the TCR CDR3. Each CDR3 protein is one row after TCRdb ran MiXCR on the multiplex PCR reads. The sample holds hundreds of thousands of distinct CDR3 sequences, approximately 19% seen once. This clonotype was recorded at least ten times.

This TCR derives from a woman between 18 and 29 years old with Graves' hyperthyroidism. The sample consisted of blood. This chain uses TRBV6-5 with TRBJ1-5; D uncertain. The CDR3 DNA reads TGTGCCAGCAGAGGGTCTAGCAATCAGCCCCAGCATTTT. Translated: CASRGSSNQPQHF.